The 17 T cell receptor beta chains reported below all come from one sample, sequenced in a study of T cells in localized non-small cell lung cancer. Using immunoSEQ multiplex PCR, the repertoire was profiled, and TCRdb retains in-frame clones only, with some absent. The table has 900 or so clones, 20% to 25% seen once. Sequencing was performed on normal lung tissue next to the tumor, taken before any cancer treatment. Receptor source: a male donor aged 60 or older with stage II squamous cell lung carcinoma.

In this sample, this clone is large. This rearrangement joins TRBV6-8 to TRBJ2-1; the match to TRBD1 covers 7 bases. This CDR3 region has 13 residues. Germline V CDR1 and CDR2: MNHGY, SAAAGT. With V trimmed by 7 bases and J by 10 bases, 10 bases remained unmatched. The CDR3 reads CASTMTGSAEQFF. CDR3 nucleotide sequence: TGTGCCAGCACGATGACAGGGTCCGCCGAGCAGTTCTTC.

The chain joins TRBV9 to TRBJ1-3; D gene ambiguous. Trimming cost V 3 bases and J 6 bases, with 13 bases left between them. The CDR3 sequence is 14 residues long. Germline loops: CDR1 SGDLS, CDR2 YYNGEE. CDR3 nucleotide sequence: TGTGCCAGCAGCGCCCTTTCTAGGGAAAACACCATATATTTT. It specifies CASSALSRENTIYF.

This clone appeared a few times. The rearrangement joins TRBV14 to TRBJ2-6; TRBD1 agrees at 7 bases. This CDR3 has 15 amino acids. V lost 4 bases to trimming and J lost 3 bases; unmatched junction nucleotides: 3. CDR1 and CDR2 from the germline V gene are SGHDN and FVKESK. The CDR3 here is CASSPTGVGANVLTF. CDR3 nucleotides: TGTGCCAGCAGCCCCACAGGGGTTGGGGCCAACGTCCTGACTTTC.

This clone was seen a handful of times. V is TRBV28 and J is TRBJ1-1; D may be TRBD1 (5 bases). Looked up from germline, CDR1 is MDHEN and CDR2 is SYDVKM. The germline V and J ends were trimmed by 1 base and 3 bases, with 6 bases remaining between them. The CDR3 totals 13 residues. This CDR3 is CASSLYRYTEAFF. CDR3 sequence (DNA): TGTGCCAGCAGTTTATACAGGTACACTGAAGCTTTCTTT.

This clone is judged medium-sized. The rearrangement links TRBV9 to TRBJ2-1; D possibly corresponds to TRBD1 (6 bases). Germline assignment: CDR1 SGDLS and CDR2 YYNGEE. The CDR3 length is 15 residues. Trimming left V 4 bases short and J 7 bases short, with 18 bases between. CDR3 coding DNA: TGTGCCAGCAGCTTTAGGGCAGGGGCAGTAAATGAGCAGTTCTTC. Its translation is CASSFRAGAVNEQFF.

The V and J genes are TRBV4-1 and TRBJ2-1; D call uncertain. The CDR3 is 15 amino acids. Trimming shortened V by 0 bases and J by 4 bases, and 10 bases separated the two germline ends. Germline V gives CDR1 MGHRA, CDR2 YSYEKL. CDR3: CASSQDPADYNEQFF. As DNA, the CDR3 is TGCGCCAGCAGCCAAGATCCGGCGGATTACAATGAGCAGTTCTTC.

This clone was detected a few times. The J gene is TRBJ2-1, the V gene TRBV29-1; a possible D gene is TRBD1 (5 bases). CDR1 and CDR2 from the germline V gene are SQVTM and ANQGSEA. The CDR3 contains 14 residues. The V gene lost 3 bases and the J gene lost 2 bases, with 11 bases spanning the gap. This CDR3 reads CSVDGADTYNEQFF. Here the CDR3 DNA reads TGCAGCGTTGATGGGGCGGACACCTACAATGAGCAGTTCTTC.

This clone qualifies as medium-sized. The chain joins TRBV11-3 to TRBJ1-2, with D possibly matching TRBD1 (5 bases). Germline values: CDR1 SGHNT, CDR2 YENEEA. The CDR3 is made up of 17 amino acids. V lost 6 bases to trimming and J lost 4 bases, with 24 bases between them. CDR3 loop: CASSRYSGPRGAYGYTF. CDR3 DNA sequence: TGTGCCAGCAGTCGGTATTCGGGGCCTAGGGGTGCCTATGGCTACACCTTC.

J is TRBJ2-7 and V is TRBV11-3; unclear D gene. Per the germline V gene, CDR1 is SGHNT and CDR2 is YENEEA. The V end lost 4 bases, the J end lost 2 bases, and 15 bases lay between the germline ends. This CDR3 spans 15 amino acids. DNA of the CDR3: TGTGCCAGCAGCTATAACTCCCCCGGAACCTACGAGCAGTACTTC. As protein: CASSYNSPGTYEQYF.

Relative to its sample, this clone is medium-sized. The V call is TRBV11-3, the J call TRBJ2-7; D possibly matches TRBD1 or TRBD2 (5 bases each). This CDR3 has 15 amino acids. Per germline, CDR1 SGHNT and CDR2 YENEEA. V was cut by 5 bases and J by 4 bases, with 18 bases left in between. For the CDR3, the DNA is TGTGCCAGCAGCCCTCTTGGGGGAAGGGATTACGAGCAGTACTTC. Its protein product is CASSPLGGRDYEQYF.

By sample share, this clone is medium-sized. The chain links TRBV11-3 to TRBJ2-7, with 7 bases fitting TRBD1. V lost 5 bases to trimming and J lost 0 bases; unmatched junction nucleotides: 10. Germline values: CDR1 SGHNT, CDR2 YENEEA. The CDR3 is made up of 16 amino acids. The CDR3 sequence is CASSPEETGTSYEQYF. Here the CDR3 DNA reads TGTGCCAGCAGCCCCGAAGAGACAGGGACCTCCTACGAGCAGTACTTC.

The chain employs TRBV15 and TRBJ2-3; possible D gene TRBD2, 5 bases. Germline CDR1 is LNHNV and CDR2 is YYDKDF (reference sequence). This CDR3 has 14 residues. The ends were cut back, 4 bases at V and 2 bases at J, with 10 bases in the middle. In DNA form, the CDR3 reads TGTGCCACCAGCAAGAAAGCGGTCACAGATACGCAGTATTTT. It encodes CATSKKAVTDTQYF.

A few counts support this clone. V usage is TRBV28 and J usage is TRBJ2-7; 8 positions agree with TRBD2. The CDR3 has 14 residues. The germline gives CDR1 MDHEN, CDR2 SYDVKM. The V and J ends lost 5 bases and 3 bases, in that order; junction bases with no gene match: 6. The CDR3 DNA is TGTGCCAGCAGTGTAGCGGGGAGGATCTACGAGCAGTACTTC. Translated, it gives CASSVAGRIYEQYF.

This clone is large (0.1 to 1%) by share. The rearrangement links TRBV11-3 to TRBJ1-1; D is unresolved. V was shortened by 5 bases and J by 8 bases, with 18 bases between the two germline ends. The CDR3 covers 14 residues. Germline lookup yields CDR1 SGHNT and CDR2 YENEEA. CDR3 coding DNA: TGTGCCAGCAGCCCACACGGTTCACTAAGAGAAGCTTTCTTT. Residues: CASSPHGSLREAFF.

This clone was recorded a few times. The rearrangement uses TRBV6-8 and TRBJ2-7, with D perhaps matching TRBD1 or TRBD2 (6 bases each). The germline gives CDR1 MNHGY, CDR2 SAAAGT. The V and J ends lost 7 bases and 5 bases respectively, with 12 bases between them. CDR3 size: 12 residues. The CDR3 spells CASTWRGNEQYF. The CDR3 bases are TGTGCCAGCACCTGGAGGGGGAACGAGCAGTACTTC.

This rearrangement joins TRBV5-1 to TRBJ2-7, with 11 bases matching TRBD2. Trimming took 0 bases from V and 3 from J; bases not matched to a gene: 5. The germline gives CDR1 SGHRS, CDR2 YFSETQ. The CDR3 sequence is 16 residues long. Here the CDR3 DNA reads TGCGCCAGCAGCTTGGACTCCGGGACTAGCGGCTACGAGCAGTACTTC. This gives the protein CASSLDSGTSGYEQYF.

This clone is medium-sized (0.01 to 0.1%). This chain connects TRBV6-8 to TRBJ2-7; unclear D gene. Germline V lookup: CDR1 MNHGY, CDR2 SAAAGT. The ends were cut back, 5 bases at V and 1 base at J, with 9 bases in the middle. There are 13 residues in the CDR3. The CDR3 bases are TGTGCCAGCAGTAGGACGGATTCCTACGAGCAGTACTTC. This codes for CASSRTDSYEQYF.